This record concerns one T cell receptor (beta chain) sequence. This sample stems from a study of blood T cell repertoires in COVID-19. Study-wide context: PBMCs, B-cell-depleted T cells, or T cells were the source of the cDNA or gDNA that made up the material.

The CDR3 is 15 amino acids. V gave up 0 bases and J gave up 6 bases, with 13 bases separating them. CDR1 SGHDT and CDR2 YYEEEE come from the germline V gene. Authors' methods: Reference gene primer amplification gave estimated nucleated cell counts. Sequenced by immunoSEQ multiplex PCR; TCRdb stores in-frame clones only, minus some. The V and J calls and clone size come from that table; D and trimming were worked out from the DNA. Here the sample spans over 130,000 clones, almost 80% being singletons. Participants were aged about 18 to 100 years, lived in over 20 US areas, and enrolled virtually. The clonotype was recovered from a woman aged 50 to 60 who had recovered from COVID-19. The chain couples TRBV5-6 to TRBJ1-3, with D perhaps TRBD1 (5 bases). Sequencing was done on a sample of PBMCs or T cells enriched from blood (not recorded which). CDR3 bases: TGTGCCAGCAGCTTGGAAGGACACTCACAAAACACCATATATTTT. Translated: CASSLEGHSQNTIYF.